This T cell receptor beta chain is from a study of chemoradiotherapy in HPV16-positive cancers. Findings of the study overall: HPV-responsive T-cell expansion during chemoradiotherapy was linked to improved recurrence-free survival in HPV16-positive patients. Candidate HPV-specific clones and E7-related TCR motifs grew in tumor during treatment. HPV-specific T cells were functionally defined from only a couple of HPV16-positive patients.

Samples were taken several times over chemoradiotherapy. The V end was cut by 0 bases, the J end by 0 bases, with 8 bases between. The germline gives CDR1 MNHNY, CDR2 SVGAGI (reference sequence). The length of the CDR3 is 16 residues. Method: immunoSEQ multiplex PCR; TCRdb's copy keeps in-frame clones and lacks some. In the table there are under 6,500 clones, more than 65% of which are singletons. The sample holds a few counts of this clone. Its antigen is undetermined. This material consisted of tumor tissue, taken from a patient who underwent chemoradiotherapy. The clonotype was recovered from a human donor with HPV-associated anogenital cancer. V and J are TRBV6-6 and TRBJ2-2; no clear D. In DNA, the CDR3 is TGTGCCAGCAGTTACTCGGACGCCACGAACACCGGGGAGCTGTTTTTT. Protein: CASSYSDATNTGELFF.